This T cell receptor (beta chain) was sequenced during a study of blood T cell repertoires in COVID-19. The overall study: The origin of the acute and convalescent COVID-19 samples was the United States, Italy and Spain. T cells, B-cell-depleted T cells, or PBMCs provided the cDNA or gDNA that served as material.

This clone showed up just a few times. With 0 bases removed from V and 2 bases from J, the gap between germline ends came to 12 bases. The CDR3 spans 15 residues. CDR1 is SGDLS and CDR2 is YYNGEE in the germline V gene. Recruited during active infection, patients (from Seattle) were subsequently followed longitudinally. Original analysis: Reference gene primer amplification yielded estimated nucleated cell counts. Assay: immunoSEQ multiplex PCR; the TCRdb copy retains only in-frame clones and omits some. V, J and clone size are taken as reported in that table, and D and trimming were inferred from the DNA itself. The profile shows tens of thousands of clones, roughly 79% of them singletons.

What was sequenced was peripheral blood. This TCR was recovered from a man aged 50-60 years with COVID-19, enrolled during active disease. The V call is TRBV9, the J call TRBJ2-7; D is perhaps TRBD2 (6 bases). The CDR3 sequence: CASSVDTSSAYEQYF. The CDR3 DNA reads as TGTGCCAGCAGCGTAGACACTAGCTCGGCCTACGAGCAGTACTTC.